The 13 T cell receptor beta chains reported below all come from one sample, sequenced in a study of CD8 T cells in ankylosing spondylitis. TCRdb called the 5' RACE reads again in MiXCR, with one record for every CDR3 protein. The profile shows over 150,000 distinct CDR3 sequences, 15% to 20% of them singletons. Source material: blood, either unsorted or a sorted T cell fraction (not recorded which). The receptors stem from a male donor under 30 with ankylosing spondylitis or in good health (not recorded which).

This clonotype was counted many times. The CDR3 coding sequence is TGTGCCAGCAGCCCAAGCGGGGTGAGGCAGTACTTC. This codes for CASSPSGVRQYF. This chain uses TRBV7-9 with TRBJ2-7; 7 positions agree with TRBD2. Germline V gene lookup returns CDR1 SEHNR and CDR2 FQNEAQ (reference sequence). CDR3 length equals 12 residues. The V segment lost 5 bases and the J segment 9 bases; nucleotides outside the gene matches: 7. The full variable domain, its missing parts supplied by reference TRBV7-9 and TRBJ2-7, is DTGVSQNPRHKITKRGQNVTFRCDPISEHNRLYWYRQTLGQGPEFLTYFQNEAQLEKSRLLSDRFSAERPKGSFSTLEIQRTEQGDSAMYLCASSPSGVRQYFGPGTRLTVT.

This clonotype has ten or more counts. The chain combines TRBV29-1 with TRBJ2-7, with D unclear. The CDR3 loop spans 12 amino acids. The V gene's germline CDR1 is SQVTM and CDR2 ANQGSEA. Trimming shortened V by 4 bases and J by 1 base, and 8 bases separated the two germline ends. The CDR3 reads CSVGGTSYEQYF. The DNA for the CDR3 is TGCAGCGTTGGAGGTACTTCCTACGAGCAGTACTTC.

The chain joins TRBV4-3 to TRBJ2-3; no reliable D call. Germline V lookup: CDR1 LGHNA, CDR2 YSLEER. CDR3 length equals 14 residues. V lost 1 base and J lost 3, with 8 bases in between. CDR3 residues: CASSQVLTTDTQYF. CDR3 bases: TGCGCCAGCAGCCAAGTTCTCACGACAGATACGCAGTATTTT.

There are many counts of this clonotype. Sequence at one end of the junction differs from germline and may be a read error. The genes are TRBV11-2 and TRBJ2-1; possibly TRBD1 or TRBD2 for D (5 bases each). Germline lookup yields CDR1 SGHAT and CDR2 FQNNGV. The CDR3 runs 14 residues. The CDR3 loop is CASSSQIGGVGTLF. CDR3 DNA sequence: TGTGCCAGCAGCTCCCAAATTGGGGGAGTGGGCACACTCTTC.

CDR3: CASSQDSGVGTDTQYF. The CDR3 coding sequence is TGCGCCAGCAGCCAAGATTCAGGGGTCGGCACAGATACGCAGTATTTT. The chain employs TRBV4-3 and TRBJ2-3; D may be TRBD1 (6 bases). V lost 0 bases and J 1 base, leaving 11 bases between the germline ends. This CDR3 has 16 amino acids. Germline loops: CDR1 LGHNA, CDR2 YSLEER.

In this sample, this clonotype turned up many times. The rearrangement links TRBV4-2 to TRBJ2-1, with TRBD2 identical over 7 bases. The CDR3 extends over 16 amino acids. Germline trimming cut 1 base from V and 0 bases from J; bases unmatched to any gene: 3. Germline CDR1 LGHNA, CDR2 YNFKEQ. The CDR3: CASSQVRGSSYNEQFF. For the CDR3, the DNA is TGTGCCAGCAGCCAAGTTCGCGGGAGCTCCTACAATGAGCAGTTCTTC.

This clonotype was detected ten times or more. The chain has TRBV27 and TRBJ2-3; the D is unclear. The V end lost 3 bases, the J end lost 5 bases, and 9 bases lay between the germline ends. This CDR3 is built from 13 residues. The germline gives CDR1 MNHEY, CDR2 SMNVEV (reference sequence). In DNA form, the CDR3 reads TGTGCCAGCAGTTTTCTTATTGTAGATACGCAGTATTTT. Its translation is CASSFLIVDTQYF.

This clonotype was observed at least ten times. The V gene is TRBV6-5, the J gene TRBJ2-5, with D unclear. V was shortened by 5 bases and J by 5 bases, with 12 bases between the two germline ends. This CDR3 region has 13 residues. CDR1 is MNHEY and CDR2 is SVGAGI in the germline V gene. Written as DNA, the CDR3 is TGTGCCAGCAGTCCGATCAGTGAGGAGACCCAGTACTTC. Protein product: CASSPISEETQYF.

This clonotype was observed at least ten times. The rearrangement links TRBV7-3 to TRBJ2-7; weak D call: TRBD1 (6 bases). Trimming stripped 1 base from V and 5 bases from J, with 9 bases between. In germline, CDR1 is SGHTA, CDR2 FQGTGA. There are 13 residues in the CDR3. CDR3 bases: TGTGCCAGCAGCTTAATCCCAGGGGACGAGCAGTACTTC. As protein: CASSLIPGDEQYF.

A few counts support this clonotype. This chain joins TRBV5-1 and TRBJ2-7, with D uncertain. The germline V gene has CDR1 SGHRS and CDR2 YFSETQ. The CDR3 is 14 residues long. The V gene lost 2 bases and the J gene lost 0 bases, with 9 bases spanning the gap. Written as DNA, the CDR3 is TGCGCCAGCAGCTTCAGTTTCAGCTCCTACGAGCAGTACGTC. Translated: CASSFSFSSYEQYV.

This clonotype came up many times. The V call is TRBV18, the J call TRBJ1-1, with 7 bases aligning to TRBD1. CDR1 and CDR2 (germline): KGHSH, LQKENI. This CDR3 contains 16 residues. The junction had 8 bases not matched to a gene; V was cut back by 3 bases and J by 1 base. CDR3 loop: CASSPPGTAPNTEAFF. CDR3 nucleotide sequence: TGTGCCAGCTCACCTCCCGGGACAGCCCCGAACACTGAAGCTTTCTTT. The whole variable domain, remainder taken from reference TRBV18 and TRBJ1-1, is NAGVMQNPRHLVRRRGQEARLRCSPMKGHSHVYWYRQLPEEGLKFMVYLQKENIIDESGMPKERFSAEFPKEGPSILRIQQVVRGDSAAYFCASSPPGTAPNTEAFFGQGTRLTVV.

This clonotype was counted many times. Here the CDR3 DNA reads TGTGCCAGCAGTTTAGCCGGGACAGAAGAGACCCAGTACTTC. Its translation is CASSLAGTEETQYF. The chain carries TRBV12-3 or TRBV12-4 and TRBJ2-5; TRBD1 aligns across 7 bases. CDR3 length: 14 residues. Germline trimming cut 0 bases from V and 3 bases from J; bases unmatched to any gene: 1.

This clonotype was seen ten or more times. V gene TRBV9 combines with J gene TRBJ2-1; 9 bases map to TRBD2. Germline-derived CDR1 and CDR2 are SGDLS and YYNGEE. V trimming: 3 bases; J trimming: 6 bases; junction bases outside the gene matches: 10. CDR3 length: 16 amino acids. The CDR3 sequence is CASSERSGTSINEQFF. CDR3 nucleotides: TGTGCCAGCAGCGAGAGATCCGGGACTAGCATCAATGAGCAGTTCTTC.